The entry below gives a single T cell receptor (beta chain) sequence along with its context. Its antigen is as yet unknown. The primer mix had 60 Vbeta and 13 Jbeta primers. Only in-frame clones appear in the TCRdb table, and some are missing; sequencing was by immunoSEQ multiplex PCR. The sample contains around 120,000 clones, 80% to 90% of which appear only once. These data are taken from a study of cytomegalovirus exposure and HLA in healthy donors. The germline CDR1 and CDR2 sequences are MNHEY and SVGAGI. The CDR3 totals 13 residues. V lost 0 bases, J lost 6 bases, and 8 bases lay in between. Study-wide results and caveats: Clonal expansion was found to be greater in HLA-associated TCR beta chains than in equally common others in a later analysis.

What was sequenced was PBMCs. The TCR comes from a woman in her thirties or forties in good health and CMV-seropositive. V gene TRBV6-5 combines with J gene TRBJ1-2; a possible D gene is TRBD1 (6 bases). The CDR3 bases are TGTGCCAGCAGTTACTCGACAGGAAATGGCTACACCTTC. Encoded protein: CASSYSTGNGYTF.